This TCR beta chain is drawn from a study of blood T cell repertoires in COVID-19. Authors' processing steps: Counts of nucleated cells, estimated from reference gene primer amplification, were obtained. Generated by immunoSEQ multiplex PCR, the TCRdb table keeps only in-frame clones and is missing some. The V and J calls and clone size come from that table; D and trimming were worked out from the DNA. The sample contains approximately 250,000 clones, 65% to 90% of which appear only once. Germline loops: CDR1 KGHDR, CDR2 SFDVKD. The CDR3 is 19 residues long. V was pared by 3 bases and J by 0 bases, with 13 bases of the junction left unmatched.

The clonotype was recovered from a man aged 45 to 65 with COVID-19, enrolled during active disease. Sequencing was performed on peripheral blood. This chain links TRBV24-1 with TRBJ1-3, with 7 bases aligning to TRBD1. DNA for the CDR3: TGTGCCACCAGTGATCCCAGATGTGACAGGGAATCCTCTGGAAACACCATATATTTT. Amino acids: CATSDPRCDRESSGNTIYF.